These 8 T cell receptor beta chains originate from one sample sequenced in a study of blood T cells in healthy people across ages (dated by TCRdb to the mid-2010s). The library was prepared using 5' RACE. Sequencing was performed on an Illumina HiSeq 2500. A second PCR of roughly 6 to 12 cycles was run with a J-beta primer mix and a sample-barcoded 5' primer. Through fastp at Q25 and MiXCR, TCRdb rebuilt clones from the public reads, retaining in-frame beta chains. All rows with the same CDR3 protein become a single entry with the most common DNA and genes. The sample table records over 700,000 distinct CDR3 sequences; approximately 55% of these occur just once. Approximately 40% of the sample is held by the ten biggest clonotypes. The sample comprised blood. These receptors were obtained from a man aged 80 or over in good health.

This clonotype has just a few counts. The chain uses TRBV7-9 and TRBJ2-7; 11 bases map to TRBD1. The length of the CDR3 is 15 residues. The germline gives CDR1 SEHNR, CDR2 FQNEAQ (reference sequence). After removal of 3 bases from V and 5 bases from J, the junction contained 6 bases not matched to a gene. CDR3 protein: CASSFPDRGLHEQYF. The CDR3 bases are TGTGCCAGCAGCTTCCCGGACAGGGGGCTCCACGAGCAGTACTTC.

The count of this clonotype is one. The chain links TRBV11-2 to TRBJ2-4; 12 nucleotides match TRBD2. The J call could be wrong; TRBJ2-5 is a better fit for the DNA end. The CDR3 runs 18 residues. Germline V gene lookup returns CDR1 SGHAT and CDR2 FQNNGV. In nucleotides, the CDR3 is TGTGCCAGCAGCGCGCCACTAGCGGGAGGCCATTCTTCAGAGACCCAGTACTTC. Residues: CASSAPLAGGHSSETQYF.

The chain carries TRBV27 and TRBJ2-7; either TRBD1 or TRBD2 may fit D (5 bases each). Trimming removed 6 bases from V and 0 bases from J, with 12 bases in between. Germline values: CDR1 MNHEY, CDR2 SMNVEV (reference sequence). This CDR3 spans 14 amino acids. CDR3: CASRTGRSSYEQYF. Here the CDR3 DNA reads TGTGCCAGCAGGACGGGACGGAGCTCCTACGAGCAGTACTTC.

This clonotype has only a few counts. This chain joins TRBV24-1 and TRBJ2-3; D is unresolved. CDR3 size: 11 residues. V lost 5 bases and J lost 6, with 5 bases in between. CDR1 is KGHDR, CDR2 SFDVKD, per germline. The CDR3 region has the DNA TGTGCCACCAGTGTCGGGGATACGCAGTATTTT. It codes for CATSVGDTQYF.

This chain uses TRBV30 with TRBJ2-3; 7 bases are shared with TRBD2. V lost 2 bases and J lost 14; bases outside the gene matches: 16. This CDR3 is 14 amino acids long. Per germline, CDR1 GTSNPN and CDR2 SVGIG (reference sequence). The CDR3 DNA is TGTGCCTGGAGTAAGCGGCCGGGGGGAAGATACGCGTATTTT. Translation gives CAWSKRPGGRYAYF.

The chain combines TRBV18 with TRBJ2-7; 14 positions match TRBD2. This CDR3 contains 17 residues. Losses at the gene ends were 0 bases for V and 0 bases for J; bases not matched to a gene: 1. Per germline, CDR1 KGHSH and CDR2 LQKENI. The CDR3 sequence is CASSPPGLAGASYEQYF. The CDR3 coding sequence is TGTGCCAGCTCACCACCGGGACTAGCGGGAGCCTCCTACGAGCAGTACTTC.

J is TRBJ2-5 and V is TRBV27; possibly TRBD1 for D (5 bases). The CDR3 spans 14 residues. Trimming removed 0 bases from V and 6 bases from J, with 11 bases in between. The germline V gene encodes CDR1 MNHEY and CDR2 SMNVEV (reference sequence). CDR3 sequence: CASSLSRVEKTQYF. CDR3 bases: TGTGCCAGCAGTTTATCCAGGGTAGAGAAGACCCAGTACTTC.

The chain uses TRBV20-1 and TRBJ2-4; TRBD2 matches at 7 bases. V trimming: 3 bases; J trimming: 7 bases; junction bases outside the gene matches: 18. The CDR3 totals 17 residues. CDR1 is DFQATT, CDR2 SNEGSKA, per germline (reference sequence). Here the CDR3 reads CSASPPWAAGSRNIQYF. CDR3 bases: TGCAGTGCTAGCCCCCCGTGGGCAGCGGGGAGTCGGAACATTCAGTACTTC.